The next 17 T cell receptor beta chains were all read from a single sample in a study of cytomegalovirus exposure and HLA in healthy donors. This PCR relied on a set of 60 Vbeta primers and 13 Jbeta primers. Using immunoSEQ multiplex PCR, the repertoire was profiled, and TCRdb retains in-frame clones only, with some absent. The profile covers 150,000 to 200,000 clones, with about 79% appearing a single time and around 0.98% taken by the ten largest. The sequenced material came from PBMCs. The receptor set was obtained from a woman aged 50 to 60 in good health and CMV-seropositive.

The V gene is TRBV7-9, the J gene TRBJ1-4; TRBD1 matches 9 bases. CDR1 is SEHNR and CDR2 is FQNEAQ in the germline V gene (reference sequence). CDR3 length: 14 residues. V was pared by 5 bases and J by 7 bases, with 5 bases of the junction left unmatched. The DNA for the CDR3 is TGTGCCAGCAGCGAGACAGGGGGGCTTGAAAAACTGTTTTTT. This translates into CASSETGGLEKLFF.

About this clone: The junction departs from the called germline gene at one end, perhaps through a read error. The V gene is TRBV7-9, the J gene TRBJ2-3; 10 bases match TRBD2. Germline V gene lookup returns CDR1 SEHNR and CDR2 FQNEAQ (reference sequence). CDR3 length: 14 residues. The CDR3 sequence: CASSAPRPLAGLDF. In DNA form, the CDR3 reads TGTGCCAGCAGCGCGCCTCGCCCACTAGCGGGACTCGATTTT.

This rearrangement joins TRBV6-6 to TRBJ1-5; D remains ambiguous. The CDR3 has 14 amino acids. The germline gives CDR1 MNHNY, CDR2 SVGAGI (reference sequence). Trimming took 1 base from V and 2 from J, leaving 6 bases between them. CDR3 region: CASSYWQGNQPQHF. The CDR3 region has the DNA TGTGCCAGCAGTTACTGGCAGGGCAATCAGCCCCAGCATTTT.

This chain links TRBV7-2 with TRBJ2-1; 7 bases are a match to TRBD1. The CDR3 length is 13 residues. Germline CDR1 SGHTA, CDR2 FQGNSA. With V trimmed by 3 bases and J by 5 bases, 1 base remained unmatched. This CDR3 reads CASSLDRNNEQFF. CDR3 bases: TGTGCCAGCAGCTTGGACAGGAACAATGAGCAGTTCTTC.

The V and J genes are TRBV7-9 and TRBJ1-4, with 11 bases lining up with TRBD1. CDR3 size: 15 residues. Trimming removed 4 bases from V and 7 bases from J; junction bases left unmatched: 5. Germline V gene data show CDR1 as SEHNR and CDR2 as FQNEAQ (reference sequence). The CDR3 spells CASSSGTGGGEKLFF. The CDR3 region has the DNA TGTGCCAGCAGCTCGGGGACAGGGGGAGGTGAAAAACTGTTTTTT.

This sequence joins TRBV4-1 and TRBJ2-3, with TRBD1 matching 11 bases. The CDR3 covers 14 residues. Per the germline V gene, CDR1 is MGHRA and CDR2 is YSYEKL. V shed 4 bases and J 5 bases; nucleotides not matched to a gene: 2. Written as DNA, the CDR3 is TGCGCCAGCAGCCGGGGACAGGGGGGAGATACGCAGTATTTT. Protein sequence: CASSRGQGGDTQYF.

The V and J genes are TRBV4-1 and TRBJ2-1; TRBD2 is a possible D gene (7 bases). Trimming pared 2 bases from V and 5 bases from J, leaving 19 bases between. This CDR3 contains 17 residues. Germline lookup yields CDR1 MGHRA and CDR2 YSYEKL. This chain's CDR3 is CASSQPFWGGADNEQFF. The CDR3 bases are TGCGCCAGCAGCCAACCTTTCTGGGGGGGCGCGGACAATGAGCAGTTCTTC.

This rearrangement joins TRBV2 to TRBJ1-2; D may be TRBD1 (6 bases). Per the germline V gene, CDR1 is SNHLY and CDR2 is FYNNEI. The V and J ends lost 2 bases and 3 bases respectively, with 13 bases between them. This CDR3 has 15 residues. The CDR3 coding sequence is TGTGCCAGCAGTGAATTTGTTGGGACACACTATGGCTACACCTTC. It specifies CASSEFVGTHYGYTF. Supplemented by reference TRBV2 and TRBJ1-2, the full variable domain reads EPEVTQTPSHQVTQMGQEVILRCVPISNHLYFYWYRQILGQKVEFLVSFYNNEISEKSEIFDDQFSVERPDGSNFTLKIRSTKLEDSAMYFCASSEFVGTHYGYTFGSGTRLTVV.

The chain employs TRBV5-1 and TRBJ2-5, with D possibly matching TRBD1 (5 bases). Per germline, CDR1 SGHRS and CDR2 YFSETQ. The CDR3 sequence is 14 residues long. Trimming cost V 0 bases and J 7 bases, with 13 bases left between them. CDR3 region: CASSLGRPRATQYF. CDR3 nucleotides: TGCGCCAGCAGCTTGGGACGCCCCAGGGCGACCCAGTACTTC.

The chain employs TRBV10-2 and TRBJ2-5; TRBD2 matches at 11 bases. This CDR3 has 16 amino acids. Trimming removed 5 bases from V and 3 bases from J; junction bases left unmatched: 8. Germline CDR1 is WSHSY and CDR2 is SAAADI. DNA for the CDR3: TGCGCCAGCAGTAAGGCTCCGGGACTAGCGGAAGAGACCCAGTACTTC. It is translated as CASSKAPGLAEETQYF.

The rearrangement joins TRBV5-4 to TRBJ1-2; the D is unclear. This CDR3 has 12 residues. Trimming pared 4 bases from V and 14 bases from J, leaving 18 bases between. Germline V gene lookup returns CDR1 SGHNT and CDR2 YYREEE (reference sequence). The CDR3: CASSRGGEARTF. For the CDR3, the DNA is TGTGCCAGCAGCCGAGGCGGGGAAGCGCGAACCTTC.

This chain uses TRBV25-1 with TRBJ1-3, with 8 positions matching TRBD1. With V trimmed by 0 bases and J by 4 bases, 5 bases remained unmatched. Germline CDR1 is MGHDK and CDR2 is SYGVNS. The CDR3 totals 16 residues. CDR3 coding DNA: TGTGCCAGCAGTGAATACTGGACAGGGAAGGGAAACACCATATATTTT. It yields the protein CASSEYWTGKGNTIYF.

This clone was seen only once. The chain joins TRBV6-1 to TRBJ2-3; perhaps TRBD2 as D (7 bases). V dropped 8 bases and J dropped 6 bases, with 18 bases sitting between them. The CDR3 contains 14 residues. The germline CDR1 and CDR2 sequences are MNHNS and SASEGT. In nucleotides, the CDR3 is TGTGCCAGCCGCCGGGGGGCAACGTGGGATACGCAGTATTTT. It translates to CASRRGATWDTQYF.

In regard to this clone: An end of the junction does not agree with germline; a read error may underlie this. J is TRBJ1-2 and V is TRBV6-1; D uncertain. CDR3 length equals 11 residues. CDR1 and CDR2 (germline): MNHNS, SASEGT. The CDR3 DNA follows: TGTGCCAGCAGTGAGACACTTGATCCTGACTTC. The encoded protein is CASSETLDPDF.

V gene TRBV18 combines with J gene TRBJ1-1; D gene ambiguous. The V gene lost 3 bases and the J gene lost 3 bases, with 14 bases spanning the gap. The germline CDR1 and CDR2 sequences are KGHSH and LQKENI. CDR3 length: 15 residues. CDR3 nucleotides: TGTGCCAGCTCACCGGGCCTATCCCGGTACACTGAAGCTTTCTTT. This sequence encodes CASSPGLSRYTEAFF.

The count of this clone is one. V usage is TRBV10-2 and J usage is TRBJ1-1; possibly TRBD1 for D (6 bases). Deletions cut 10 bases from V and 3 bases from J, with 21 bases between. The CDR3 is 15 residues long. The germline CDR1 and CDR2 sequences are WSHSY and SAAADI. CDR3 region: CATRQTGLLDTEAFF. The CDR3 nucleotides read TGCGCCACCCGCCAAACAGGGCTACTCGACACTGAAGCTTTCTTT.

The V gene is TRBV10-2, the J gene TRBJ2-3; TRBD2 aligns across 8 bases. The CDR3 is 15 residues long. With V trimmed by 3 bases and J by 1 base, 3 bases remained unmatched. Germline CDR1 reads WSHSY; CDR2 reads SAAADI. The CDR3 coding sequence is TGCGCCAGCAGTGACCCGCGGGGGGGCACAGATACGCAGTATTTT. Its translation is CASSDPRGGTDTQYF.